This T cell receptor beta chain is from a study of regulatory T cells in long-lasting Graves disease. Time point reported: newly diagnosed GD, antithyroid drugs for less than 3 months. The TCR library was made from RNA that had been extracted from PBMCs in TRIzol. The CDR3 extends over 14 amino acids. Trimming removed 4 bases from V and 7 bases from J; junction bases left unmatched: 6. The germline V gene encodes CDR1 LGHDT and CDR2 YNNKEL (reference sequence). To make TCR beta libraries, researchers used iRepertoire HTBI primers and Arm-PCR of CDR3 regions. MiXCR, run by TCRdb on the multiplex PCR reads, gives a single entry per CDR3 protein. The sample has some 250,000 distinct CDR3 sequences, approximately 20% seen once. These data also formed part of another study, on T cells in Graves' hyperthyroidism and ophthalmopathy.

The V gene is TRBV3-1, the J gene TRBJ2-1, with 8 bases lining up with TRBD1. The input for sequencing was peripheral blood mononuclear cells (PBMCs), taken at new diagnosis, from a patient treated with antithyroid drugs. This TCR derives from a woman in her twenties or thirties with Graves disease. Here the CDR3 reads CASSPPTGGNEQFF. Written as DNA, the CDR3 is TGTGCCAGCAGCCCCCCAACAGGGGGGAATGAGCAGTTCTTC.